This is a list of T cell receptor beta chains from one sample in a study of identifying expanded T cells in peripheral blood. Using immunoSEQ multiplex PCR, the repertoire was profiled, and TCRdb retains in-frame clones only, with some absent. The repertoire includes approximately 110,000 clones, around 88% of them detected once, and approximately 16% sits in the top ten. Sequenced: blood. These receptors originate from a person aged 18 to 70 in good health. The CDR3 runs from the conserved cysteine through the conserved F or W. Each record gives: V gene, D gene, J gene, clone size, CDR3 protein, CDR3 DNA. A D gene is named only where the DNA matches it firmly. Clone size is stated in some rows and not others, as once, few, many or a class when expanded.

TRBV19	-	TRBJ2-3	few	CASSPFPTTLADTQYF	TGTGCCAGTAGCCCTTTTCCGACCACACTCGCAGATACGCAGTATTTT
TRBV29-1	TRBD1	TRBJ1-1	-	CSVENSRTGNTEAFF	TGCAGCGTGGAAAATTCCCGGACAGGGAACACTGAAGCTTTCTTT
TRBV5-6	TRBD1	TRBJ1-6	few	CASSTDRVNSPLHF	TGTGCCAGCAGCACCGACAGGGTCAATTCACCCCTCCACTTT
TRBV11-2	TRBD1	TRBJ2-3	-	CASSFPGQGPDTQYF	TGTGCCAGCAGCTTCCCCGGACAGGGGCCAGATACGCAGTATTTT
TRBV11-2	TRBD1	TRBJ2-1	-	CASSSQGAVFF	TGTGCCAGCAGCTCCCAGGGGGCGGTGTTCTTC
TRBV6-5	TRBD1	TRBJ2-7	-	CASSPTGQGTLEQYF	TGTGCCAGCAGCCCAACGGGACAGGGTACCCTCGAGCAGTACTTC
TRBV7-2	TRBD2	TRBJ2-1	few	CASSLLAGTTYNEQFF	TGTGCCAGCAGCCTTTTAGCCGGGACTACCTACAATGAGCAGTTCTTC
TRBV30	TRBD1	TRBJ1-2	-	CAWSHRGPHYGYTF	TGTGCCTGGAGTCACAGGGGCCCTCACTATGGCTACACCTTC
TRBV18	TRBD1	TRBJ1-2	-	CASSPDRANYGYTF	TGTGCCAGCTCGCCCGACAGGGCAAACTATGGCTACACCTTC
TRBV19	-	TRBJ2-6	-	CASSILGSGGANVLTF	TGTGCCAGTAGTATTTTAGGCAGCGGCGGGGCCAACGTCCTGACTTTC
TRBV7-8	TRBD1	TRBJ2-5	-	CASSRDRVGETQYF	TGTGCCAGCAGCCGAGACAGGGTCGGAGAGACCCAGTACTTC
TRBV6-1	-	TRBJ1-5	-	CASSEGRWSNQPQHF	TGTGCCAGCAGTGAAGGGCGGTGGAGCAATCAGCCCCAGCATTTT
TRBV29-1	-	TRBJ1-2	-	CSVEGGLDNYGYTF	TGCAGCGTTGAAGGGGGCTTAGATAACTATGGCTACACCTTC
TRBV4-3	TRBD1	TRBJ2-2	once	CASRQGRFNTGELFF	TGCGCCAGCAGACAGGGGAGATTCAACACCGGGGAGCTGTTTTTT
TRBV7-9	-	TRBJ2-5	-	CASSPRGLAKETQYF	TGTGCCAGCAGCCCGCGGGGGCTAGCGAAAGAGACCCAGTACTTC
TRBV11-2	-	TRBJ2-3	-	CASSLVGDGTDTQYF	TGTGCCAGCAGCTTAGTCGGCGACGGCACAGATACGCAGTATTTT
TRBV7-2	-	TRBJ1-1	once	CASSFSYQVTEAFF	TGTGCCAGCAGCTTCTCGTATCAGGTGACTGAAGCTTTCTTT
TRBV27	TRBD2	TRBJ2-1	-	CASRTLGASGESEQFF	TGTGCCAGCAGGACTCTCGGGGCTAGCGGGGAGAGTGAGCAGTTCTTC
TRBV5-4	-	TRBJ1-3	-	CASSTDWGNTIYF	TGTGCCAGCAGCACCGACTGGGGAAACACCATATATTTT
TRBV7-8	-	TRBJ2-5	-	CASSLGGIQETQYF	TGTGCCAGCAGCTTGGGGGGAATCCAAGAGACCCAGTACTTC
TRBV5-8	-	TRBJ2-5	-	CASSHGVARETQYF	TGTGCCAGCAGCCACGGTGTGGCGCGGGAGACCCAGTACTTC
TRBV29-1	-	TRBJ2-5	-	CSVLVGTQYF	TGCAGCGTACTAGTGGGGACCCAGTACTTC
TRBV28	TRBD1	TRBJ1-1	-	CASSPGGTGGVYTEAFF	TGTGCCAGCAGTCCCGGGGGGACAGGGGGCGTGTACACTGAAGCTTTCTTT
TRBV9	-	TRBJ2-3	-	CASSALGLPTDTQYF	TGTGCCAGCAGCGCCCTCGGACTTCCCACAGATACGCAGTATTTT
TRBV21-1	-	TRBJ1-6	-	CASSPNGGGWIQPLHF	TGTGCCAGCAGCCCCAACGGAGGCGGCTGGATCCAGCCCCTCCACTTT
TRBV4-3	TRBD1	TRBJ1-2	-	CASSQDNRGNYGYTF	TGCGCCAGCAGCCAAGACAACAGGGGGAACTATGGCTACACCTTC
TRBV18	TRBD1	TRBJ1-2	-	CASSQGQGGNYGYTF	TGTGCCAGCTCACAAGGACAGGGGGGAAACTATGGCTACACCTTC
TRBV7-6	-	TRBJ2-7	-	CASSLDSASPEQYF	TGTGCCAGCAGCTTAGACTCGGCCTCCCCCGAGCAGTACTTC
TRBV14	TRBD1	TRBJ1-1	-	CASSPRDSSEAFF	TGTGCCAGCAGCCCACGGGACAGCTCTGAAGCTTTCTTT
TRBV28	TRBD1	TRBJ1-2	few	CASSTDRGYGYTF	TGTGCCAGCAGCACTGACAGGGGCTATGGCTACACCTTC
TRBV9	TRBD2	TRBJ2-1	once	CASSTSGLAGDNEQFF	TGTGCCAGCAGCACCTCGGGACTAGCGGGGGACAATGAGCAGTTCTTC
TRBV19	-	TRBJ1-2	once	CASSTLGGLGSNYGYTF	TGTGCCAGTAGTACGCTGGGGGGGTTGGGTTCGAACTATGGCTACACCTTC
TRBV29-1	-	TRBJ2-7	once	CSVEFQGYEQYF	TGCAGCGTTGAATTCCAGGGTTACGAGCAGTACTTC